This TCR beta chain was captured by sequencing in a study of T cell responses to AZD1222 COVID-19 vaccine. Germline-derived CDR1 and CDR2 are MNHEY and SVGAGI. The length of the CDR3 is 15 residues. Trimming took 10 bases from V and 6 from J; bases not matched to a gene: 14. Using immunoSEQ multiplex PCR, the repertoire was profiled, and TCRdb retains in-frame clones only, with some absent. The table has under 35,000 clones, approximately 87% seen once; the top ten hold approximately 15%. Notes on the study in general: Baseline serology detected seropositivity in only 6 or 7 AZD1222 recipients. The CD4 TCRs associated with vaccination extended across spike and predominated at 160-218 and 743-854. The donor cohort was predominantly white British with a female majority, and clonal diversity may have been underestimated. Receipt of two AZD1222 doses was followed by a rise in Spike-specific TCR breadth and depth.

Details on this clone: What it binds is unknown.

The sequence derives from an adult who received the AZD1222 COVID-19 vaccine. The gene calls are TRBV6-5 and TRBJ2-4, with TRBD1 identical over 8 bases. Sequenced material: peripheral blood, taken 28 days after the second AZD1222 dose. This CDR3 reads CATINTGGLRNIQYF. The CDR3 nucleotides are TGTGCCACCATAAACACAGGGGGTCTGCGAAACATTCAGTACTTC.